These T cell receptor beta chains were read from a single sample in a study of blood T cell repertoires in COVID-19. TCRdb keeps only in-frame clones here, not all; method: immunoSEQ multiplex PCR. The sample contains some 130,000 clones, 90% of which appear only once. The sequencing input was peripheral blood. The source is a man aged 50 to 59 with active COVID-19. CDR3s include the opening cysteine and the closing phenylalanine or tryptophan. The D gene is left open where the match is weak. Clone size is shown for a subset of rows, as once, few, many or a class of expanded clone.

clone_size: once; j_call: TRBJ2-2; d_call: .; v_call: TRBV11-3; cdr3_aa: CASSLGRISTTGELFF; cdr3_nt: TGTGCCAGCAGCTTGGGCAGGATCAGTACCACCGGGGAGCTGTTTTTT
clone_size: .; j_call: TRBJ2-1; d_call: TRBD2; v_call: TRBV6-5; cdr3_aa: CASSYSFGRARDEQFF; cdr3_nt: TGTGCCAGCAGTTACTCGTTCGGGAGGGCCAGGGATGAGCAGTTCTTC
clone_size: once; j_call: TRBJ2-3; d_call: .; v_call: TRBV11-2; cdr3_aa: CASSLVPGTDTQYF; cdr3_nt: TGTGCCAGCAGCTTAGTTCCGGGCACAGATACGCAGTATTTT
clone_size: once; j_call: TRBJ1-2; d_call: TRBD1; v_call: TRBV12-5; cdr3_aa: CASGLPRTGGYGYTF; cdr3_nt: TGTGCTAGTGGTTTGCCACGGACAGGGGGCTATGGCTACACCTTC
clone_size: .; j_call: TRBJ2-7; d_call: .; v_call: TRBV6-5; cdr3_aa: CASSYEFGREQYF; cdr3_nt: TGTGCCAGCAGTTACGAGTTTGGGCGCGAGCAGTACTTC
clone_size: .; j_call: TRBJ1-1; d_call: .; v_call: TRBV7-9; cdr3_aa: CASNLGGNTEAFF; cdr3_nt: TGTGCCAGCAACTTGGGGGGGAACACTGAAGCTTTCTTT
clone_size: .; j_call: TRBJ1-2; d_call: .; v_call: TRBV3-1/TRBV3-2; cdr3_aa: CASSPGLTGYTF; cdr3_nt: TGTGCCAGCAGCCCGGGACTTACTGGCTACACCTTC
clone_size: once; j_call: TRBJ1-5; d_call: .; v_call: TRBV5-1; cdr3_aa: CASSFDGQGPQHF; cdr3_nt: TGCGCCAGCAGCTTCGACGGTCAGGGGCCCCAGCATTTT
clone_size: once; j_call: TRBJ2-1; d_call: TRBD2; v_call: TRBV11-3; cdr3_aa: CASSFGTSGSYNEQFF; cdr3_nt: TGTGCCAGCAGCTTCGGGACTAGCGGGAGCTACAATGAGCAGTTCTTC
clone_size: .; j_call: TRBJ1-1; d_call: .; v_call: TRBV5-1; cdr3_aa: CASSFQGVSNTEAFF; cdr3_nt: TGCGCCAGCAGCTTCCAAGGGGTCTCTAACACTGAAGCTTTCTTT
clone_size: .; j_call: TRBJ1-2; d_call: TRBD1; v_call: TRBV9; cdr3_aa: CASSATLEGATRGYTF; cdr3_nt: TGTGCCAGCAGCGCCACTTTGGAGGGGGCAACGCGCGGCTACACCTTC
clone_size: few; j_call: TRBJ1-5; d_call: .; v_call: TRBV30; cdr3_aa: CAWSGEGNQPQHF; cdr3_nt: TGTGCCTGGAGTGGGGAGGGCAATCAGCCCCAGCATTTT
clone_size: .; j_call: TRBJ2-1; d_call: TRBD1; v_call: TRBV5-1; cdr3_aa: CASTGGTSYNEQFF; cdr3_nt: TGCGCCAGTACAGGGGGCACCTCCTACAATGAGCAGTTCTTC
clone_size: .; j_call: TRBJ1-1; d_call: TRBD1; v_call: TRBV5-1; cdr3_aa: CASSPGSTGDGNTEAFF; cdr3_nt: TGCGCCAGCAGCCCCGGATCGACAGGGGACGGGAACACTGAAGCTTTCTTT
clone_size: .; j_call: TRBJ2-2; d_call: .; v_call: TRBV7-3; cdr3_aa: CASSRSGRAGELFF; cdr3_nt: TGTGCCAGCAGCCGCTCCGGTCGGGCCGGGGAGCTGTTTTTT
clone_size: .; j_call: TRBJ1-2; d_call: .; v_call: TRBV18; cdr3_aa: CASSLRGGSGYTF; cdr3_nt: TGTGCCAGCTCCTTGCGGGGGGGCAGTGGCTACACCTTC
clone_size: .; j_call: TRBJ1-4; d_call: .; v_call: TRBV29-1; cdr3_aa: CSVPQPGYSNEKLFF; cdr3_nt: TGCAGCGTCCCCCAACCCGGGTACTCTAATGAAAAACTGTTTTTT
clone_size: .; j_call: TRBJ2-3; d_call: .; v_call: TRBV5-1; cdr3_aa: CASSLVGGVTDTQYF; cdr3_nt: TGCGCCAGCAGCTTGGTCGGGGGAGTCACAGATACGCAGTATTTT
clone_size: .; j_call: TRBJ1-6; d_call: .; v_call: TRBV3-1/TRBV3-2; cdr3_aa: CASSRRSYNSPLHF; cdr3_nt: TGTGCCAGCAGTAGACGGAGCTATAATTCACCCCTCCACTTT
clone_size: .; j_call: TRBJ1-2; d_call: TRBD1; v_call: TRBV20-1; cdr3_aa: CSASSGQQNYGYTF; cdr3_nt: TGCAGTGCTAGTTCGGGACAGCAGAACTATGGCTACACCTTC
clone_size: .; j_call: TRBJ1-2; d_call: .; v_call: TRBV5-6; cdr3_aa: CASSLARGYTF; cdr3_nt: TGTGCCAGCAGCTTGGCCCGGGGCTACACCTTC
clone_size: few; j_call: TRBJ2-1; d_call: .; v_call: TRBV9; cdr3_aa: CASSLSAEQFF; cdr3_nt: TGTGCCAGCAGCTTAAGCGCTGAGCAGTTCTTC
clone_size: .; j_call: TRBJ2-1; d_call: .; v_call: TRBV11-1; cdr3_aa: CASSSPSKAGEQFF; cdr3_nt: TGTGCCAGCAGTTCACCCTCGAAGGCGGGTGAGCAGTTCTTC
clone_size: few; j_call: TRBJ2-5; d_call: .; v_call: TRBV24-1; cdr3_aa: CATSDRAGETQYF; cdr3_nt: TGTGCCACCAGTGACAGGGCCGGGGAGACCCAGTACTTC
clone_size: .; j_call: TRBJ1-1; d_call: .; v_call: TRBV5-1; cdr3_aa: CASSWAGQNTEAFF; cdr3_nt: TGCGCCAGCAGCTGGGCGGGTCAGAACACTGAAGCTTTCTTT
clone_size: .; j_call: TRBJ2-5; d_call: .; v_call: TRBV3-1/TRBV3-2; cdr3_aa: CASSQTGGPQETQYF; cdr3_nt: TGTGCCAGCAGCCAAACGGGGGGCCCCCAAGAGACCCAGTACTTC
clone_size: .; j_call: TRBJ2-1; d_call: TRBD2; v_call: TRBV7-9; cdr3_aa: CASSSRAGGPGYNEQFF; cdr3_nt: TGTGCCAGCAGCTCCAGAGCGGGAGGGCCAGGTTACAATGAGCAGTTCTTC
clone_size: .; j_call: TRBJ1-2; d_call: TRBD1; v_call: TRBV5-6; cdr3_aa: CASSLGQGMNYGYTF; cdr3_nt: TGTGCCAGCAGCTTAGGACAGGGGATGAACTATGGCTACACCTTC
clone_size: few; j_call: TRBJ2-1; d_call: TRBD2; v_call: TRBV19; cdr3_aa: CASSMPSSGRVNEQFF; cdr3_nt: TGTGCCAGTAGTATGCCGTCTAGCGGGAGAGTCAATGAGCAGTTCTTC
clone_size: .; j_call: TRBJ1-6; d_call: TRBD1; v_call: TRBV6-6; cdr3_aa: CASSYTRQGDSPLHF; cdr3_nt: TGTGCCAGCAGTTACACCCGACAGGGAGATTCACCCCTCCACTTT
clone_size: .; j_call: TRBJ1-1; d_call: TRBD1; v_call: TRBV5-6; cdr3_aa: CASSLLGQGGINTEAFF; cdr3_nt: TGTGCCAGCAGCTTGTTGGGACAGGGGGGGATCAACACTGAAGCTTTCTTT
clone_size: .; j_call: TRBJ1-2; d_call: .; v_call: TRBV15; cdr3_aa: CATSRVWGRDSGYTF; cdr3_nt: TGTGCCACCAGCAGAGTATGGGGGCGAGACAGTGGCTACACCTTC
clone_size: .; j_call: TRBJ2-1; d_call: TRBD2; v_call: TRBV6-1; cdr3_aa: CASSEWSGDYNEQFF; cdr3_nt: TGTGCCAGCAGTGAATGGAGCGGGGACTACAATGAGCAGTTCTTC
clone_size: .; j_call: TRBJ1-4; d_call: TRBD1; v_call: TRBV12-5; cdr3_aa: CASGLLQGSGEKLFF; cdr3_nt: TGTGCTAGTGGTTTGCTACAGGGGTCTGGTGAAAAACTGTTTTTT
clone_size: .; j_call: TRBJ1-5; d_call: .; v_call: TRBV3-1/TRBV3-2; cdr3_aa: CASSQQVNQPQHF; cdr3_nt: TGTGCCAGCAGCCAACAGGTGAATCAGCCCCAGCATTTT
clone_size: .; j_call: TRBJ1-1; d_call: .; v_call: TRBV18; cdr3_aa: CASSPGRNTEAFF; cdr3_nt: TGTGCCAGCTCACCGGGCCGAAACACTGAAGCTTTCTTT
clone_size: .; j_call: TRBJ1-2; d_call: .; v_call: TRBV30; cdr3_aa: CAWSLGINYGYTF; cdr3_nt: TGTGCCTGGAGTTTGGGCATAAACTATGGCTACACCTTC
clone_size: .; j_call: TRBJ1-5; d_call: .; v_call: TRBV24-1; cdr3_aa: CATSESGSRQPQHF; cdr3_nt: TGTGCCACCAGTGAATCAGGGTCCCGACAGCCCCAGCATTTT
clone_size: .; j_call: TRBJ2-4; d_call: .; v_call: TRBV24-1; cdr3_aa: CATSAKDTAKNIQYF; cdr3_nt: TGTGCCACCAGTGCCAAGGACACCGCCAAAAACATTCAGTACTTC
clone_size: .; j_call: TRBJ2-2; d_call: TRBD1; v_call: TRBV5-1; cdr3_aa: CASSPGQPGELFF; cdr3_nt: TGCGCCAGCAGCCCGGGACAGCCCGGGGAGCTGTTTTTT
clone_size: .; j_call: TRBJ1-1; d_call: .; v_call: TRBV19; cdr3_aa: CASSWDGRVTAFF; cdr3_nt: TGTGCCAGTAGTTGGGATGGCAGGGTAACAGCTTTCTTT
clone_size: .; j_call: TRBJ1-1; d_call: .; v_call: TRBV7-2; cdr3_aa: CASSLTYARDDTEAFF; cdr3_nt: TGTGCCAGCAGCCTAACCTACGCCAGGGATGACACTGAAGCTTTCTTT
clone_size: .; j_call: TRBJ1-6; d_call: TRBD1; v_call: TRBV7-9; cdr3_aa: CASSPGQGAYSPLHF; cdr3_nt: TGTGCCAGCAGCCCGGGGCAGGGGGCATATTCACCCCTCCACTTT
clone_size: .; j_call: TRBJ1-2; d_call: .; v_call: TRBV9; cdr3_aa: CASSGFRGRDGYTF; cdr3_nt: TGTGCCAGCAGCGGTTTCAGGGGACGGGATGGCTACACCTTC
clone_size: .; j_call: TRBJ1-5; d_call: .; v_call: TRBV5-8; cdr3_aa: CASSYFNQPQHF; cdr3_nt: TGTGCCAGCAGCTACTTTAATCAGCCCCAGCATTTT
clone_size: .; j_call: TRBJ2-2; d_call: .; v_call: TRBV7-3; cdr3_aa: CASSLRALNTGELFF; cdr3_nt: TGTGCCAGCAGCTTAAGAGCATTAAACACCGGGGAGCTGTTTTTT
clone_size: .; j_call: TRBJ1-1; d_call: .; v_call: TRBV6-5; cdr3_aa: CASSYSRQGTEAFF; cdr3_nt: TGTGCCAGCAGTTACTCTCGCCAGGGGACTGAAGCTTTCTTT
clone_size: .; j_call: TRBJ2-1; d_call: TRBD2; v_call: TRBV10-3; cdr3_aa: CAISHTSGRAHEQFF; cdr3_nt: TGTGCCATCAGCCATACTAGCGGGAGGGCACATGAGCAGTTCTTC
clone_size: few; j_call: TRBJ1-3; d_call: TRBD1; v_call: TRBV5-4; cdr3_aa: CASSGRQGFSGNTIYF; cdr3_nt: TGTGCCAGCAGCGGTAGACAGGGCTTCTCTGGAAACACCATATATTTT
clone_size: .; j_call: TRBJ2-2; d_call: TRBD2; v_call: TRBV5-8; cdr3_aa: CASSLFLAGGTTGELFF; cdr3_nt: TGTGCCAGCAGCTTGTTTCTAGCGGGGGGGACCACCGGGGAGCTGTTTTTT
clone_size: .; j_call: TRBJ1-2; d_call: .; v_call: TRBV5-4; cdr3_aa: CASSWDTNYGYTF; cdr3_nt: TGTGCCAGCAGCTGGGACACTAACTATGGCTACACCTTC
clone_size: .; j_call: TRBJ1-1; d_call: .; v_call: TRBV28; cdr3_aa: CASSLLGGRGTEAFF; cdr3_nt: TGTGCCAGCAGTTTATTGGGGGGGCGGGGGACTGAAGCTTTCTTT
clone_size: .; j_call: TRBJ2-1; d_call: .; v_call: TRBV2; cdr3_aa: CASSGWLGGEQFF; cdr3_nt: TGTGCCAGCAGTGGGTGGTTGGGAGGTGAGCAGTTCTTC
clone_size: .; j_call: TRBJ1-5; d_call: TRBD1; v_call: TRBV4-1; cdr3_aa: CASSQFQGQGGQPQHF; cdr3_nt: TGCGCCAGCAGCCAATTCCAAGGACAGGGCGGGCAGCCCCAGCATTTT
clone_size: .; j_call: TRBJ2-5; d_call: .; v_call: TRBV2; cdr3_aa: CASSAGETQYF; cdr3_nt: TGTGCCAGCAGTGCAGGGGAGACCCAGTACTTC
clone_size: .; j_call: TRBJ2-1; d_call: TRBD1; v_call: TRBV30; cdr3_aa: CAWSVRTGGVDEQFF; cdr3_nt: TGTGCCTGGAGCGTAAGGACAGGGGGCGTCGATGAGCAGTTCTTC
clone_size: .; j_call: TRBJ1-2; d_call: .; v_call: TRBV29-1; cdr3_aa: CSAGGQGGYTF; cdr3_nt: TGCAGTGCGGGGGGACAAGGCGGCTACACCTTC
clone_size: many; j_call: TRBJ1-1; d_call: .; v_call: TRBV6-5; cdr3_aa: CASRGRGYTEAFF; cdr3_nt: TGTGCCAGCCGGGGCAGGGGTTATACTGAAGCTTTCTTT